The present T cell receptor beta chain was sequenced within a study of spatial heterogeneity in lung cancer. Study conclusions and caveats: It was found that expanded intratumoral alpha and beta TCR counts tracked tumor mutation counts.

This clonotype appeared many times. The antigen remains unidentified. The time point is: sample taken at primary tumor resection. CDR3 size: 16 residues. Trimming cost V 2 bases and J 5 bases, with 15 bases left between them. From germline, CDR1 is LGHNA and CDR2 YSLEER. In TCRdb, the 5' RACE reads were re-called with MiXCR into one record per CDR3 protein. The sample records approximately 9,600 distinct CDR3 sequences, less than 6% being singletons. This clonotype was sampled from a female donor with early-stage non-small cell lung cancer. Sequenced material: lung tumor tissue, taken at surgery. This chain joins TRBV4-3 and TRBJ1-4; a weak D match, TRBD1 (6 bases). The DNA for the CDR3 is TGCGCCAGCAGCCAACGGTTCGGGCAGGGGAATGAAAAACTGTTTTTT. Amino acid sequence: CASSQRFGQGNEKLFF.